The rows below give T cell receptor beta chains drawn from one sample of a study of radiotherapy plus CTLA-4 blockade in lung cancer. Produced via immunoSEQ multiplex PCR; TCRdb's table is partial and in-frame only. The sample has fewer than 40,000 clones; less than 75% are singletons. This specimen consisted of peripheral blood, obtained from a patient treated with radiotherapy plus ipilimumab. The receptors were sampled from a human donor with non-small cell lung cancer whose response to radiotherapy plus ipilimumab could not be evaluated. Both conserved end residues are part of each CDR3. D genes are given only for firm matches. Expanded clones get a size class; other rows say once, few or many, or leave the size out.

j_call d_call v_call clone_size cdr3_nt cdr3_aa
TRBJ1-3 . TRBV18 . TGTGCCAGCTCACCCCCGGGGGGTGACACCATATATTTT CASSPPGGDTIYF
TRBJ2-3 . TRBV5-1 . TGCGCCAGCAGCGAGAACTCAGGGGCTGGAGGCACAGATACGCAGTATTTT CASSENSGAGGTDTQYF
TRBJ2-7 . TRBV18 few TGTGCCAGCTCACCTTCCCCAGCCTACGAGCAGTACTTC CASSPSPAYEQYF
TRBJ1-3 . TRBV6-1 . TGTGCCAGCAGTTATACCGGGGGAAACACCATATATTTT CASSYTGGNTIYF
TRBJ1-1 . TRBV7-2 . TGTGCCAGCAGCTTAAGCAGGGCGCCCGGCACTGAAGCTTTCTTT CASSLSRAPGTEAFF
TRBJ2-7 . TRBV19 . TGTGCCAGTAGTATATCTGCTTCACGGTATCCCTCCTACGAGCAGTACTTC CASSISASRYPSYEQYF
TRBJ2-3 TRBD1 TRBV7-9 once TGTGCCAGCAGCGATACCGGGACAGGGGGCGTTACGCAGTATTTT CASSDTGTGGVTQYF
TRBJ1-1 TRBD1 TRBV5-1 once TGCGCCAGCAACCCGGGGACAGGGTACCCTGAAGCTTTCTTT CASNPGTGYPEAFF
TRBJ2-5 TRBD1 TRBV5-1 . TGCGCCAGCAGCCGGGGGACAGGGGGCTTGGAGACCCAGTACTTC CASSRGTGGLETQYF
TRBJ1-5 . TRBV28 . TGTGCCAGCTGTAGTGATCAGCCCCAGCATTTT CASCSDQPQHF
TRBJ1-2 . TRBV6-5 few TGTGCCAGCAGTGAAATAGGGGCCTATGGCTACACCTTC CASSEIGAYGYTF
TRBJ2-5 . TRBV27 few TGTGCCAGCAGATCTGTAGTGGCGGGAGAGACCCAGTACTTC CASRSVVAGETQYF
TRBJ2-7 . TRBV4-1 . TGCGCCACCAGCCGATTGTGGGGCTACGAGCAGTACTTC CATSRLWGYEQYF
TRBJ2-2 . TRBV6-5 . TGTGCCAGCAAGAAGCGGAGGAACACCGGGGAGCTGTTTTTT CASKKRRNTGELFF
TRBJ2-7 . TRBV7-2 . TGTGCCAGCAGCTCTACAGGGACGGACGAGCAGTACTTC CASSSTGTDEQYF
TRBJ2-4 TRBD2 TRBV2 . TGTGCCAGCAGTGAAGCGCTAGCGGGAGTGGTCAAAAACATTCAGTACTTC CASSEALAGVVKNIQYF
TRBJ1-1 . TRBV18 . TGTGCCAGCTCACTATGGACAGCTAACACTGAAGCTTTCTTT CASSLWTANTEAFF
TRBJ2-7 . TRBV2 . TGTGCCAGCAGGAGGCACGGATTAGGGGACGAGCAGTACTTC CASRRHGLGDEQYF
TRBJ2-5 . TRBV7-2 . TGTGCCAGCAGCTTTCAGGGGGGCCAAGAGACCCAGTACTTC CASSFQGGQETQYF
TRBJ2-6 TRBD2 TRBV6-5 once TGTGCCAGCAGTTTGCGGGGGACTGGGGCCAACGTCCTGACTTTC CASSLRGTGANVLTF
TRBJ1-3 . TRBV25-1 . TGTGCCAGCAGTGAAGGGGCGACAGGATTCTCTGGAAACACCATATATTTT CASSEGATGFSGNTIYF
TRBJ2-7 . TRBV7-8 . TGTGCCAGCAGCTTAGCGGGGCGACTCTACGAGCAGTACTTC CASSLAGRLYEQYF
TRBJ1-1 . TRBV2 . TGTGCCAGCAGTGAACAGGGTAGGTCTGAAGCTTTCTTT CASSEQGRSEAFF
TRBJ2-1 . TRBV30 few TGTGCCTGGATAAACCGGGAGAAGAGTAATGAGCAGTTCTTC CAWINREKSNEQFF
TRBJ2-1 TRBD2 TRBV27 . TGTGCCAGCAGTGGGCGACCGTCCACTAGCGGCTCCCCGAGCTCCTACAATGAGCAGTTCTTC CASSGRPSTSGSPSSYNEQFF
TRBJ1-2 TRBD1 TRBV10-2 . TGCGCCAGCAGTCCGGACAGGGCTTATGGCTACACCTTC CASSPDRAYGYTF
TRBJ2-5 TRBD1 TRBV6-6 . TGTGCCAGCAGTGGCCGGGACAGGGGAAAGACCCAGTACTTC CASSGRDRGKTQYF
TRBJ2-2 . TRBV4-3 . TGCGCCAGCAGCCAAGAGGCGGGGACCAACACCGGGGAGCTGTTTTTT CASSQEAGTNTGELFF
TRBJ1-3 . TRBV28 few TGTGCCAGCAAGCCGCACTCTGGAAACACCATATATTTT CASKPHSGNTIYF
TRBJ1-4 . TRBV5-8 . TGTGCCAGCAGTCTGCTCCCGACAGACCCTAATGAAAAACTGTTTTTT CASSLLPTDPNEKLFF
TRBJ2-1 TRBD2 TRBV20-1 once TGCAGTGCTAGAGGGGGGGGGTTACAGGTCTTC CSARGGGLQVF
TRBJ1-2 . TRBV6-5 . TGTGCCAGCAGCCGGGGTGCTTTCTATGGCTACACCTTC CASSRGAFYGYTF
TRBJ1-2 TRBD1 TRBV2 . TGTGCCAGCAGGAAGGGACAGGGTCCTGACTATGGCTACACCTTC CASRKGQGPDYGYTF
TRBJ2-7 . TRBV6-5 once TGTGCCACGTCAGGGGCCCCCTACGAGCAGTACTTC CATSGAPYEQYF
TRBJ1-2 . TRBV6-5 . TGTGCCAGCAGTTCGGACAGATACTATGGCTACACCTTC CASSSDRYYGYTF
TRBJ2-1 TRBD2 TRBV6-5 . TGTGCCAGCAGTTATCTCGGACTAGCGGGGATCAATGAGCAGTTCTTC CASSYLGLAGINEQFF
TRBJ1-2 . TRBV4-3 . TGCGCCAGCAGCCAAGTTCGGTCGAATTCCTATGGCTACACCTTC CASSQVRSNSYGYTF